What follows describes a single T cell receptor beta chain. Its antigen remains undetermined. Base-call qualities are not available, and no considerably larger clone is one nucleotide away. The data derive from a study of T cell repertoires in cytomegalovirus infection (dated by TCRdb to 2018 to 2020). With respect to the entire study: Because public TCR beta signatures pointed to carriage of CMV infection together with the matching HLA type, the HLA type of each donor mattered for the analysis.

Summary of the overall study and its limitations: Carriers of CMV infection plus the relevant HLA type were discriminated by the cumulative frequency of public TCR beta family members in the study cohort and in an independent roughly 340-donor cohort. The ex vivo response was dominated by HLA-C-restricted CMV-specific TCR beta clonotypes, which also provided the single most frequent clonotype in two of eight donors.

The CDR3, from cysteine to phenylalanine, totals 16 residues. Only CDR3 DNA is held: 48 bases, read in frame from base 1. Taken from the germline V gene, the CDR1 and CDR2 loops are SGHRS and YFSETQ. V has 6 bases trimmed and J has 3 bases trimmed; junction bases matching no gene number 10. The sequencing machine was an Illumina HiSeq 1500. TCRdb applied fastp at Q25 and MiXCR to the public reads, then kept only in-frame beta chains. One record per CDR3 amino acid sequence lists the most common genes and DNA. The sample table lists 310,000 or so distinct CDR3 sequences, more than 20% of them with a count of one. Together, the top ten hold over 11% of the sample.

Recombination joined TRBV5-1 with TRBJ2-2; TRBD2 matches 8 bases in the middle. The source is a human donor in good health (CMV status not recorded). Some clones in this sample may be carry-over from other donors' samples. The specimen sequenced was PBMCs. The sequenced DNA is TGCGCCAGCACCCCCACCGGGACTAGAGACACCGGGGAGCTGTTTTTT. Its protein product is CASTPTGTRDTGELFF.